The 17 T cell receptor beta chains below all came from one sample that was sequenced in a study of shared clonotypes between healthy human individuals (TCRdb year 2020). Library preparation used the immunoSEQ multiplex PCR assay. This immuneACCESS table, as held by TCRdb, lists in-frame sequences with V and J called but not all clones. Of the missing ones, under half trace to an unresolved V gene in checked studies; the others have no known cause. This sample is represented by over a million clones; approximately 72% of them were singletons. The ten largest clonotypes hold about 1.5% of the sample. Specimen: memory CD4+ T cells sorted from blood. Per the publication, the cell subset or site label means: CD45RA-negative fraction. The receptors here all came from a man between 18 and 35 years old in good health.

This clone is a singleton in its sample. In nucleotides, the CDR3 is TGTGCCAGCAGGACTCGACCAGGGGTGAGCACTGAAGCTTTCTTT. Translating gives CASRTRPGVSTEAFF. The rearrangement links TRBV2 to TRBJ1-1; tentative D call: TRBD1 (6 bases). The CDR3 has 15 residues. The V gene's germline CDR1 is SNHLY and CDR2 FYNNEI. Trimming cost V 6 bases and J 4 bases, with 18 bases left between them.

In the case of this clone: The same CDR3 arises from other DNA sequences in this sample as well. The CDR3 sequence is CASSVDRGGNSPLHF. CDR3 DNA: TGCGCCAGCAGCGTGGACAGGGGTGGGAATTCACCCCTCCACTTT. V gene TRBV5-1 combines with J gene TRBJ1-6, with 9 bases fitting TRBD1. The length of the CDR3 is 15 residues. Germline CDR1 is SGHRS and CDR2 is YFSETQ. J was trimmed by 7 bases and V by 4 bases; bases with no gene match: 6.

Worth noting for this clone: It may be a read error: a sequence one base away is much more abundant. Other DNA sequences in this sample translate to the same CDR3. The V and J genes are TRBV11-3 and TRBJ2-1, with a weak D call TRBD2 (5 bases). The ends were cut back, 3 bases at V and 0 bases at J, with 6 bases in the middle. The CDR3 contains 14 residues. The V gene's germline CDR1 is SGHNT and CDR2 YENEEA. CDR3 DNA sequence: TGTGCCAGCAGCTTGGGGAGCTCCTACAATGAGCAGTTCTTC. Translating gives CASSLGSSYNEQFF.

The V and J genes are TRBV7-2 and TRBJ2-6; no definite D call. The CDR3 runs to 15 residues. Germline CDR1 SGHTA, CDR2 FQGNSA. Trimming left V 2 bases short and J 2 bases short, with 7 bases between. The CDR3 loop reads CASSLNSAGANVLTF. CDR3 bases: TGTGCCAGCAGCTTAAACAGCGCTGGGGCCAACGTCCTGACTTTC.

The rearrangement uses TRBV19 and TRBJ2-7; 10 nucleotides align to TRBD2. Germline V gives CDR1 LNHDA, CDR2 SQIVND (reference sequence). This CDR3 spans 15 amino acids. The J segment lost 3 bases and the V segment lost 5 bases, leaving 7 bases of the junction unmatched. CDR3 DNA sequence: TGTGCCAGTAGTGACCTAGCGGGGGCCCTCTACGAGCAGTACTTC. Translated: CASSDLAGALYEQYF.

There are a few counts of this clone. The chain carries TRBV28 and TRBJ1-3; the D is unclear. Germline-derived CDR1 and CDR2 are MDHEN and SYDVKM. Trimming left V 3 bases short and J 2 bases short, with 5 bases between. This CDR3 spans 13 amino acids. CDR3 in DNA: TGTGCCAGCAGTTTGGGGACTGGAAACACCATATATTTT. Translating gives CASSLGTGNTIYF.

The chain is built from TRBV9 and TRBJ2-1; D tentatively fits TRBD1 or TRBD2 (6 bases each). CDR1 is SGDLS, CDR2 YYNGEE, per germline. The germline V and J ends were trimmed by 0 bases and 8 bases, with 12 bases remaining between them. This CDR3 region has 14 residues. The CDR3 region is CASSVGNGGDEQFF. CDR3 in DNA: TGTGCCAGCAGCGTAGGAAACGGGGGCGATGAGCAGTTCTTC.

The chain recombines TRBV7-9 with TRBJ1-4; 7 nucleotides line up with TRBD1. The CDR3 has 17 residues. Trimming removed 5 bases from V and 1 base from J; junction bases left unmatched: 10. Germline V gives CDR1 SEHNR, CDR2 FQNEAQ (reference sequence). CDR3 in DNA: TGTGCCAGCAGCACCCGACAGGGACTGGTAACTAATGAAAAACTGTTTTTT. Protein product: CASSTRQGLVTNEKLFF.

J is TRBJ2-2 and V is TRBV2, with 8 nucleotides matching TRBD1. V was clipped by 6 bases and J by 2 bases; unmatched bases: 5. The CDR3 runs 15 residues. In germline, CDR1 is SNHLY, CDR2 FYNNEI. CDR3 coding DNA: TGTGCCAGCAGCGGACAGGGCGGAAACACCGGGGAGCTGTTTTTT. It specifies CASSGQGGNTGELFF.

This clone was recorded many times. This sequence joins TRBV2 and TRBJ1-2; no clear D. Trimming cost V 2 bases and J 4 bases, with 11 bases left between them. CDR3 length: 14 amino acids. Germline V gene sequence: CDR1 SNHLY, CDR2 FYNNEI. CDR3 DNA sequence: TGTGCCAGCAGTGAAAAGACAAGGGCCTATGGCTACACCTTC. It translates to CASSEKTRAYGYTF.

This chain joins TRBV19 and TRBJ1-1; possibly TRBD1 for D (5 bases). The V end lost 2 bases, the J end lost 5 bases, and 15 bases lay between the germline ends. From germline, CDR1 is LNHDA and CDR2 SQIVND (reference sequence). CDR3 size: 15 residues. The DNA for the CDR3 is TGTGCCAGTAGTATAACGGCAGGGCGCCGAACTGAAGCTTTCTTT. It codes for CASSITAGRRTEAFF.

The CDR3 loop reads CASKAAGATGELFF. The CDR3 DNA is TGTGCCAGCAAGGCAGCGGGGGCAACCGGGGAGCTGTTTTTT. This chain uses TRBV2 with TRBJ2-2; 8 bases match TRBD2. The trim removed 7 bases at V and 5 bases at J, leaving 6 bases unmatched. CDR1 is SNHLY, CDR2 FYNNEI, per germline. The CDR3 extends over 14 amino acids.

The CDR3 bases are TGTGCCAGCAGTGAATCGGTGAGCTCCTATAATTCACCCCTCCACTTT. Translating it yields CASSESVSSYNSPLHF. J is TRBJ1-6 and V is TRBV6-1; D not resolved. Deletions cut 2 bases from V and 0 bases from J, with 8 bases between. This CDR3 contains 16 residues. Germline V gives CDR1 MNHNS, CDR2 SASEGT.

V usage is TRBV7-3 and J usage is TRBJ1-3, with 10 bases identical to TRBD1. The CDR3 loop spans 14 amino acids. Germline V CDR1 and CDR2: SGHTA, FQGTGA. V lost 3 bases and J lost 6; bases outside the gene matches: 2. This CDR3 reads CASSLTGGENTIYF. The CDR3 region has the DNA TGTGCCAGCAGCTTGACAGGGGGCGAAAACACCATATATTTT. The full variable domain, its missing parts supplied by reference TRBV7-3 and TRBJ1-3, is GAGVSQTPSNKVTEKGKYVELRCDPISGHTALYWYRQSLGQGPEFLIYFQGTGAADDSGLPNDRFFAVRPEGSVSTLKIQRTERGDSAVYLCASSLTGGENTIYFGEGSWLTVV.

For this clone: At one end the junction does not follow the germline gene, possibly because of a read error. The chain has TRBV7-7 and TRBJ1-5; a weak D match, TRBD1 (6 bases). The CDR3 extends over 16 amino acids. In germline, CDR1 is SSHAT, CDR2 FNYEAQ (reference sequence). The CDR3 DNA is TGTGCTAGCAACTTTGAGGGGGTGGGACTCGGGCAGCCCCAGCATTTT. Protein sequence: CASNFEGVGLGQPQHF.

This clone appeared a single time. This sequence joins TRBV7-2 and TRBJ1-1; a possible D gene is TRBD1 (5 bases). V shed 1 base and J shed 6 bases, with 15 bases lying between them. In germline, CDR1 is SGHTA, CDR2 FQGNSA. The CDR3 is 15 amino acids. The CDR3 DNA reads as TGTGCCAGCAGCTTAGGGTTGGGGAGGGGCCCTGAAGCTTTCTTT. Residues: CASSLGLGRGPEAFF.

As for this clone: The same CDR3 is also encoded by other DNA sequences in this sample. V is TRBV19 and J is TRBJ1-1; no reliable D call. The germline gives CDR1 LNHDA, CDR2 SQIVND (reference sequence). Between the trimmed V and J ends, which lost 3 bases and 4 bases, there was a span of 9 bases. CDR3 length equals 13 residues. CDR3 sequence: CASSISRGTEAFF. CDR3 bases: TGTGCCAGTAGTATTAGTCGAGGCACTGAAGCTTTCTTT.